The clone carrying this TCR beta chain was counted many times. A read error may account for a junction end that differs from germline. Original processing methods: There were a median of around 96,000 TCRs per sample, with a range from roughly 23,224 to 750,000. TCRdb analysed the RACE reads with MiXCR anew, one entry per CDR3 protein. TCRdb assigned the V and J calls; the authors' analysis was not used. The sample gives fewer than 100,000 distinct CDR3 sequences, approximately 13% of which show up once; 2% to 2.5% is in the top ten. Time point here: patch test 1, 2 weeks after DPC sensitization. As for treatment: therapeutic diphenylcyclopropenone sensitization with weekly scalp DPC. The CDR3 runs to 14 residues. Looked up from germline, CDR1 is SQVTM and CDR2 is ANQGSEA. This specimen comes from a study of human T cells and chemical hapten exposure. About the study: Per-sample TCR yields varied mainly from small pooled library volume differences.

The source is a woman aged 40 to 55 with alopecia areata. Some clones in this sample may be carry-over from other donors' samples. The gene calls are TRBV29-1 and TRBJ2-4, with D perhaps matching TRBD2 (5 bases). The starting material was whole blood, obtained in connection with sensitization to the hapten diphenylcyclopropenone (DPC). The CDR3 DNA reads TGCAGCGTTGAAGAGAGTCTAGCCCAAAACATTCAGTACTTC. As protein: CSVEESLAQNIQYF.